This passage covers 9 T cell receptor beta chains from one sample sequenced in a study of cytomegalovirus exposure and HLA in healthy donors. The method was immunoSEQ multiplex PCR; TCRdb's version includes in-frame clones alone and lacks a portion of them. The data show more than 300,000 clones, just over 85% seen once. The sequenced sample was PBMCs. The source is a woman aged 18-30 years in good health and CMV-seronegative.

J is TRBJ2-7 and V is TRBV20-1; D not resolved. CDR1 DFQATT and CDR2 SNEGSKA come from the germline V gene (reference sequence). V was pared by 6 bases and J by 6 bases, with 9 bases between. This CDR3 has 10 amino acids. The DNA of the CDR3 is TGCAGTGCCACCCGGAGCGAGCAGTACTTC. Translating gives CSATRSEQYF.

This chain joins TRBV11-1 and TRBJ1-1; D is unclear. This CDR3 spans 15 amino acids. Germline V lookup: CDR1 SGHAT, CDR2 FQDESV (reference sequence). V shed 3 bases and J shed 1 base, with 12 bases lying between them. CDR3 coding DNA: TGTGCCAGCAGCTTGACGGCCTCAGGGAACACTGAAGCTTTCTTT. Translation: CASSLTASGNTEAFF.

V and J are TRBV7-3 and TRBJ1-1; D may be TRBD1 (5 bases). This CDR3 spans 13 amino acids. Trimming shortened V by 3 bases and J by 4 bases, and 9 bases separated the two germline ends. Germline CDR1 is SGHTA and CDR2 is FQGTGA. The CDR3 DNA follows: TGTGCCAGCAGCTTCCAGGGTACCACTGAAGCTTTCTTT. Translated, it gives CASSFQGTTEAFF.

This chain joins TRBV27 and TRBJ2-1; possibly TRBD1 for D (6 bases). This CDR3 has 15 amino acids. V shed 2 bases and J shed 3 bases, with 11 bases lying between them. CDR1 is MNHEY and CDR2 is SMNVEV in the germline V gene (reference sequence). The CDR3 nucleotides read TGTGCCAGCAGTTTAACCCGACAGGTCTACAATGAGCAGTTCTTC. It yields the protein CASSLTRQVYNEQFF.

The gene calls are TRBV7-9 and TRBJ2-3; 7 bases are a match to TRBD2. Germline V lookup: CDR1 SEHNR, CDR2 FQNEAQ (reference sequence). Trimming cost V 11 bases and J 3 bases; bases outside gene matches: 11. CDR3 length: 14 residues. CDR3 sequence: CAGRSGMATDTQYF. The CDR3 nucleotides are TGTGCCGGCCGGAGCGGGATGGCGACAGATACGCAGTATTTT.

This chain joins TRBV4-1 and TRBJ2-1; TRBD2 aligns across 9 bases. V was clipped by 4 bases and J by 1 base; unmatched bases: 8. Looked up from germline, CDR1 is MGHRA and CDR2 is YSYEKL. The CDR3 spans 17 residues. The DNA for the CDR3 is TGCGCCAGCAGCCCTTTAGCGGGAGCCCCATCCTACAATGAGCAGTTCTTC. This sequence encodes CASSPLAGAPSYNEQFF.

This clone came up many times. The CDR3 bases are TGTGCCAGCAGTTTAGGCCCCAAACTAGCGGGGGACCAAGAGACCCAGTACTTC. This gives the protein CASSLGPKLAGDQETQYF. The V and J genes are TRBV28 and TRBJ2-5; 11 positions match TRBD2. V lost 2 bases and J lost 0; bases outside the gene matches: 8. The V gene's germline CDR1 is MDHEN and CDR2 SYDVKM. The CDR3 sequence is 18 residues long. The whole variable domain, filled in from reference TRBV28 and TRBJ2-5, reads DVKVTQSSRYLVKRTGEKVFLECVQDMDHENMFWYRQDPGLGLRLIYFSYDVKMKEKGDIPEGYSVSREKKERFSLILESASTNQTSMYLCASSLGPKLAGDQETQYFGPGTRLLVL.

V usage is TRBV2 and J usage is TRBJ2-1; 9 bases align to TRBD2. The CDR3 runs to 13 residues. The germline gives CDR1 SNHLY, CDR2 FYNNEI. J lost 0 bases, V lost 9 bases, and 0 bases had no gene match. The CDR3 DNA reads TGTGCCAGTAGCGGGAGCTCCTACAATGAGCAGTTCTTC. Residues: CASSGSSYNEQFF.

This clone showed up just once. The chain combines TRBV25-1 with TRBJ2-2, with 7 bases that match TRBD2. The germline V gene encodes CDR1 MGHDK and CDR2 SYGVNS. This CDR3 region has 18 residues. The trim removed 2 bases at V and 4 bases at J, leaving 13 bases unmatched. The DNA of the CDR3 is TGTGCCAGCAGTGAAAGGGGCGGGAGTTGGGTGTTCACCGGGGAGCTGTTTTTT. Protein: CASSERGGSWVFTGELFF.